The sequence of this T cell receptor (beta chain) was determined in a study of blood T cell repertoires in COVID-19. Turning to the study itself: Sites in the United States, Italy and Spain provided acute and convalescent COVID-19 samples.

Only in-frame clones appear in the TCRdb table, and some are missing; sequencing was by immunoSEQ multiplex PCR. The table lists about 98,000 clones, 87% of them singletons. V lost 4 bases, J lost 2 bases, and 9 bases stayed unmatched. The CDR3 is 16 residues long. The V gene's germline CDR1 is LNHDA and CDR2 SQIVND (reference sequence). The sequencing sample was made of peripheral blood. The TCR sequence derives from a man in his sixties or seventies with acute or convalescent COVID-19. V and J are TRBV19 and TRBJ1-2, with 8 bases that match TRBD1. CDR3 residues: CASSTPTGGSNYGYTF. CDR3 coding DNA: TGTGCCAGTAGTACTCCCACAGGGGGATCAAACTATGGCTACACCTTC.